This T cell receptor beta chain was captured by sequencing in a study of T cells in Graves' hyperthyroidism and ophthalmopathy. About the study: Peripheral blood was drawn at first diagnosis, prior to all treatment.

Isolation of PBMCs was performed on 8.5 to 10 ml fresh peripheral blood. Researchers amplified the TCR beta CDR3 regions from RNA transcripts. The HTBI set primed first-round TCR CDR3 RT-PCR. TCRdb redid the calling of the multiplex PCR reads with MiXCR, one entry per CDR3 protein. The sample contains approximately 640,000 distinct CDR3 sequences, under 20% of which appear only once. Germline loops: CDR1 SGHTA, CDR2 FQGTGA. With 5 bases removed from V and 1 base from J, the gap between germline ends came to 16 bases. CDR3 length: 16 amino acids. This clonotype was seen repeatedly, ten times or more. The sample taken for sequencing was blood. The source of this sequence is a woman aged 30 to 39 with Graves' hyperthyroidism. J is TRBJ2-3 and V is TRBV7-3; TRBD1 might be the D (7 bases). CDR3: CASSMTGTSGTDTQYF. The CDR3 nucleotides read TGTGCCAGCAGCATGACAGGGACTTCCGGCACAGATACGCAGTATTTT.